This T cell receptor beta chain was captured in a study of blood T cells in healthy people across ages. This clonotype was seen more than once but under ten times. A second 7 to 11 cycle PCR used barcoded and J-beta primers. TCRdb reanalysed the 5' RACE reads using MiXCR and keeps one entry per CDR3 protein. The repertoire consists of roughly 1.9 million distinct CDR3 sequences, with 35% to 50% occurring once and the leading ten covering about 21%. The source is a human donor in good health. The sample consisted of blood.

The DNA of the CDR3 is TGTGCCAGCAGCCCCCAGGGTCATGGTGGCTACACCTTC. Translated, it gives CASSPQGHGGYTF. J is TRBJ1-2 and V is TRBV5-5, with D possibly TRBD1 on 5 matching bases. The V end was cut by 4 bases, the J end by 7 bases, with 14 bases between. Germline V CDR1 and CDR2: SGHKS, YYEKEE (reference sequence). The CDR3 is 13 residues long. Full variable domain (rest looked up from reference TRBV5-5 and TRBJ1-2): DAGVTQSPTHLIKTRGQQVTLRCSPISGHKSVSWYQQVLGQGPQFIFQYYEKEERGRGNFPDRFSARQFPNYSSELNVNALLLGDSALYLCASSPQGHGGYTFGSGTRLTVV.